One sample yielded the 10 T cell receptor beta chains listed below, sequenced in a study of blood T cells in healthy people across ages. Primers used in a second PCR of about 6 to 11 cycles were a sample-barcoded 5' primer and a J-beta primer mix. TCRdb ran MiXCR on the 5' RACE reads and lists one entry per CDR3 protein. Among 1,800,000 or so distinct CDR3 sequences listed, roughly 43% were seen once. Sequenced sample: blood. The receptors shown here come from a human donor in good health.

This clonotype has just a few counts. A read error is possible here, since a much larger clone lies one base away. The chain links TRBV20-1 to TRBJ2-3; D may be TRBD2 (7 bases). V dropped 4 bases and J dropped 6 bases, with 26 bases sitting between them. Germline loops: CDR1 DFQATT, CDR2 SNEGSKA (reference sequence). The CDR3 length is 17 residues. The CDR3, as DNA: TGCAGTGCTAAGCCAAGCCTTAGCTCGGGGGGCCGGGATACGCAGTATTTT. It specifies CSAKPSLSSGGRDTQYF.

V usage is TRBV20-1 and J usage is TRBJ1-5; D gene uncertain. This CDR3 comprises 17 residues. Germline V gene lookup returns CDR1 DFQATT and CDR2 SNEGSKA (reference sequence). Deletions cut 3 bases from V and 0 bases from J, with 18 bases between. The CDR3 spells CSASGGFWANSNQPQHF. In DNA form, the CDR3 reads TGCAGTGCTAGTGGAGGGTTTTGGGCGAATAGCAATCAGCCCCAGCATTTT.

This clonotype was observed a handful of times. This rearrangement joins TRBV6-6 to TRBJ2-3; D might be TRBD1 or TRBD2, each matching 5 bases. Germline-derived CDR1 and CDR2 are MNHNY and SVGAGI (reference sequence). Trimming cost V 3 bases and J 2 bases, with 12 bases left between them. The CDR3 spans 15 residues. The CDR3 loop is CASSYGGPFTDTQYF. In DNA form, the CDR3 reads TGTGCCAGCAGTTATGGGGGTCCATTCACAGATACGCAGTATTTT.

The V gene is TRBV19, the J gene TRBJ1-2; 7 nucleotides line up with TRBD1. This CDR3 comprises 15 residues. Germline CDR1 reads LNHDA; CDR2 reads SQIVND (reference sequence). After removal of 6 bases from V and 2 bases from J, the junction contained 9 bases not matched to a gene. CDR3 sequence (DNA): TGTGCCAGTAGGAACCCTGGGACAGTCAACTATGGCTACACCTTC. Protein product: CASRNPGTVNYGYTF.

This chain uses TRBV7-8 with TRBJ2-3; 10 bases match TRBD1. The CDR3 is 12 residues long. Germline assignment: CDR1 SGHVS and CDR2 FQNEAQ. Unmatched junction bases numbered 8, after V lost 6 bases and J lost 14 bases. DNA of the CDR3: TGTGCCAGCAGTTATCTCCGGGACAGGGGGTATTTT. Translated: CASSYLRDRGYF.

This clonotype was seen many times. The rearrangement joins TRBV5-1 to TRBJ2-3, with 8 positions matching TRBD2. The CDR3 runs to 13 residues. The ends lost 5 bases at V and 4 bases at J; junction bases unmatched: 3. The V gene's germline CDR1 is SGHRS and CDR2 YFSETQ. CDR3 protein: CASRLAGSDTQYF. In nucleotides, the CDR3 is TGCGCCAGCAGGTTAGCGGGGTCAGATACGCAGTATTTT.

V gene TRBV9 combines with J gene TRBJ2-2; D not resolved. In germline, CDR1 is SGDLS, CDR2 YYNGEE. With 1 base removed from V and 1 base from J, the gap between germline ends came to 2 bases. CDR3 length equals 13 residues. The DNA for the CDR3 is TGTGCCAGCAGCGTATGGAACACCGGGGAGCTGTTTTTT. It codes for CASSVWNTGELFF.

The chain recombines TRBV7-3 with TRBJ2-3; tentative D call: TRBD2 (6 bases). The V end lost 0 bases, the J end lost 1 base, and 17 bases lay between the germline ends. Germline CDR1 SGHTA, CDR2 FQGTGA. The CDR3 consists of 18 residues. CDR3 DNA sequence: TGTGCCAGCAGCTTAACAAGGGAGGTGGGGGACCGCACAGATACGCAGTATTTT. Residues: CASSLTREVGDRTDTQYF.

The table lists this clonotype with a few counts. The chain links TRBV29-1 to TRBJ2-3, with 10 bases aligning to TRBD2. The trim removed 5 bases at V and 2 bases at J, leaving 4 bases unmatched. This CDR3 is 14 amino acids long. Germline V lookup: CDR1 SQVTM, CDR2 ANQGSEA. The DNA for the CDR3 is TGCAGCGTTAGGAGCGGGGGGGCCACAGATACGCAGTATTTT. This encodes CSVRSGGATDTQYF.

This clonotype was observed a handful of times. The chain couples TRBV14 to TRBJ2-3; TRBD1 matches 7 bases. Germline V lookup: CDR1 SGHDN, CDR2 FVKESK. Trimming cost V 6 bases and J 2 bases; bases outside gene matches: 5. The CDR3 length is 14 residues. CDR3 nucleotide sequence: TGTGCCAGCAGGCTGACAGGGTACACAGATACGCAGTATTTT. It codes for CASRLTGYTDTQYF.